This note documents a single T cell receptor beta chain sequence. Its matching antigen is unknown. A read error likely explains this, since a far larger clone differs by one base. In the authors' methods: ImmunoSEQ sequences covered only the junction and lacked quality scores; filtering therefore differed. Libraries were prepared by immunoSEQ multiplex PCR; TCRdb keeps only in-frame clonotypes and omits some of them. V and J calls and clone size follow that table, whereas D and trimming were derived from the DNA. Here the sample spans about half a million clones, over 70% being singletons. The CDR3 is made up of 12 amino acids. Trimming left V 4 bases short and J 5 bases short, with 8 bases between. From germline, CDR1 is SGHTA and CDR2 FQGNSA. This entry is derived from a study of shared clonotypes between healthy human individuals. Overall study findings and caveats: Tissue TCR repertoires likely differ from these blood-only repertoires.

There were no recent acute infections or vaccinations among the donors, who were healthy HIV-negative adults. The clonotype was recovered from a woman aged 40-49 years in good health. Some clones in this sample may be carry-over from other donors' samples. The sample comprised PBMCs. The chain carries TRBV7-2 and TRBJ1-2; D not resolved. The CDR3 here is CASSSVGYGYTF. CDR3 coding DNA: TGTGCCAGCAGCTCAGTGGGGTATGGCTACACCTTC.